Below are 19 T cell receptor beta chains sequenced from a single sample in a study of T cell responses to AZD1222 COVID-19 vaccine. Clones were read by immunoSEQ multiplex PCR, and TCRdb kept only the in-frame ones, dropping some. In the table there are roughly 100,000 clones, 70% to 90% of which are singletons. This specimen was peripheral blood, taken on day 0 of AZD1222 vaccination. All receptors come from an adult in good health.

The chain joins TRBV19 to TRBJ1-2, with 7 bases that match TRBD1. V shed 1 base, J shed 3 bases, and the junction held 11 bases outside the gene matches. The CDR3 spans 17 residues. Germline V gives CDR1 LNHDA, CDR2 SQIVND (reference sequence). CDR3 residues: CASSIGLGTALDYGYTF. The CDR3 coding sequence is TGTGCCAGTAGTATAGGCCTCGGGACAGCTCTCGACTATGGCTACACCTTC.

The chain combines TRBV27 with TRBJ1-6; D uncertain. Germline lookup yields CDR1 MNHEY and CDR2 SMNVEV (reference sequence). This CDR3 comprises 17 residues. The V gene lost 5 bases and the J gene lost 0 bases, with 14 bases spanning the gap. CDR3 sequence: CASSPGLLSSYNSPLHF. The CDR3 DNA reads TGTGCCAGCAGTCCCGGACTCCTGAGCTCCTATAATTCACCCCTCCACTTT.

This chain connects TRBV14 to TRBJ2-2, with 8 bases matching TRBD1. With V trimmed by 4 bases and J by 0 bases, 4 bases remained unmatched. Looked up from germline, CDR1 is SGHDN and CDR2 is FVKESK. The CDR3 runs to 16 residues. CDR3 coding DNA: TGTGCCAGCAGCCGCGCGGGACAGGCGAACACCGGGGAGCTGTTTTTT. Translation gives CASSRAGQANTGELFF. Full variable domain (missing parts from reference TRBV14 and TRBJ2-2): EAGVTQFPSHSVIEKGQTVTLRCDPISGHDNLYWYRRVMGKEIKFLLHFVKESKQDESGMPNNRFLAERTGGTYSTLKVQPAELEDSGVYFCASSRAGQANTGELFFGEGSRLTVL.

This chain links TRBV27 with TRBJ2-2; D might be TRBD1 or TRBD2, each matching 6 bases. V was shortened by 6 bases and J by 6 bases, with 14 bases between the two germline ends. Germline values: CDR1 MNHEY, CDR2 SMNVEV (reference sequence). The CDR3 has 14 amino acids. In DNA, the CDR3 is TGTGCCAGCAGAAGGGGGGCCCCGCCCGGGGAGCTGTTTTTT. Translating gives CASRRGAPPGELFF.

The V and J genes are TRBV3-1 (or the pseudogene TRBV3-2) and TRBJ1-1; D remains unclear. CDR1 LGHDT and CDR2 YNNKEL come from the germline V gene (reference sequence). V gave up 4 bases and J gave up 1 base, with 10 bases separating them. The CDR3 contains 14 residues. The DNA of the CDR3 is TGTGCCAGCAGCCCAATAGGACGGAACACTGAAGCTTTCTTT. Encoded protein: CASSPIGRNTEAFF.

The chain combines TRBV29-1 with TRBJ1-2; D is possibly TRBD1 (6 bases). Trimming shortened V by 6 bases and J by 2 bases, and 19 bases separated the two germline ends. This CDR3 spans 15 amino acids. Germline CDR1 is SQVTM and CDR2 is ANQGSEA. CDR3 coding DNA: TGCAGCGTGCAGCCTAGGGACACTCCAAACTATGGCTACACCTTC. Amino acid sequence: CSVQPRDTPNYGYTF.

The chain carries TRBV27 and TRBJ1-1; D is unresolved. CDR1 is MNHEY, CDR2 SMNVEV, per germline (reference sequence). CDR3 size: 16 residues. V was clipped by 6 bases and J by 3 bases, with 20 bases between them. The CDR3 DNA sequence: TGTGCCAGCAGACCCGCAGGAGGGTGGTTGGACACTGAAGCTTTCTTT. Encoded protein: CASRPAGGWLDTEAFF.

V and J are TRBV6-5 and TRBJ2-2, with 10 bases matching TRBD1. This CDR3 has 14 amino acids. V lost 10 bases and J lost 5; bases outside the gene matches: 7. Germline CDR1 is MNHEY and CDR2 is SVGAGI. CDR3 residues: CATRQGARTGELFF. For the CDR3, the DNA is TGTGCCACACGACAGGGGGCTCGTACCGGGGAGCTGTTTTTT.

V usage is TRBV10-3 and J usage is TRBJ1-6, with a tentative D call TRBD1 (6 bases). The V gene's germline CDR1 is ENHRY and CDR2 SYGVKD. V was trimmed by 2 bases and J by 5 bases, leaving 13 bases between them. The CDR3 has 16 residues. The CDR3 is CAISELMTGNNSPLHF. In DNA, the CDR3 is TGTGCCATCAGTGAGCTGATGACAGGCAATAATTCACCCCTCCACTTT.

CDR3 DNA sequence: TGTGCCAGCAGCTTGTCCAACCCTAGCAATCAGCCCCAGCATTTT. Translating gives CASSLSNPSNQPQHF. The genes are TRBV5-5 and TRBJ1-5; D unclear. CDR3 length: 15 amino acids. Germline values: CDR1 SGHKS, CDR2 YYEKEE (reference sequence). The V end lost 1 base, the J end lost 0 bases, and 8 bases lay between the germline ends.

The chain joins TRBV27 to TRBJ1-1; TRBD1 matches 8 bases. Trimming removed 6 bases from V and 5 bases from J; junction bases left unmatched: 17. The CDR3 totals 17 residues. The V gene's germline CDR1 is MNHEY and CDR2 SMNVEV (reference sequence). The CDR3 DNA sequence: TGTGCCAGCAGCTTTACTGGGGCAGGGGGCGCGAGAACTGAAGCTTTCTTT. Translation: CASSFTGAGGARTEAFF.

The CDR3 spells CASSYPAGPYEQYF. As DNA, the CDR3 is TGTGCCAGCAGTTACCCAGCAGGGCCCTACGAGCAGTACTTC. The chain has TRBV28 and TRBJ2-7; tentative D call: TRBD1 (5 bases). CDR3 length equals 14 residues. CDR1 and CDR2 (germline): MDHEN, SYDVKM. Trimming removed 4 bases at V and 2 bases at J, with 12 bases between.

This clone was seen more than once but under ten times. The chain links TRBV3-1 (or the pseudogene TRBV3-2) to TRBJ2-7, with a possible D match to TRBD1 (7 bases). The CDR3 runs 14 residues. Germline V gene data show CDR1 as LGHDT and CDR2 as YNNKEL (reference sequence). Trimming shortened V by 4 bases and J by 10 bases, and 20 bases separated the two germline ends. The CDR3 loop is CASSPGGTVLFQYF. CDR3 sequence (DNA): TGTGCCAGCAGCCCAGGGGGGACAGTCTTATTTCAGTACTTC.

The chain carries TRBV28 and TRBJ2-7; tentatively, D is TRBD1 (5 bases). This CDR3 spans 15 amino acids. In germline, CDR1 is MDHEN, CDR2 SYDVKM. V gave up 7 bases and J gave up 3 bases, with 19 bases separating them. CDR3 region: CASIDSFAPNYEQYF. In DNA form, the CDR3 reads TGTGCCAGCATTGACAGCTTCGCCCCGAACTACGAGCAGTACTTC.

The chain combines TRBV6-5 with TRBJ2-7; tentatively, D is TRBD2 (6 bases). Trimming cost V 6 bases and J 3 bases, with 15 bases left between them. The length of the CDR3 is 14 residues. Germline V gene data show CDR1 as MNHEY and CDR2 as SVGAGI. This chain's CDR3 is CASSLGGGDYEQYF. DNA for the CDR3: TGTGCCAGCAGCCTGGGAGGAGGCGACTACGAGCAGTACTTC.

The chain combines TRBV4-1 with TRBJ1-4, with TRBD1 as a possible D gene (6 bases). The CDR3 totals 14 residues. In germline, CDR1 is MGHRA, CDR2 YSYEKL. Trimming took 0 bases from V and 8 from J, leaving 10 bases between them. CDR3 protein: CASSQEGRGEKLFF. For the CDR3, the DNA is TGCGCCAGCAGCCAAGAAGGCAGGGGAGAAAAACTGTTTTTT.

V usage is TRBV29-1 and J usage is TRBJ1-1, with D tentatively TRBD1 (6 bases). With 1 base removed from V and 2 bases from J, the gap between germline ends came to 17 bases. The CDR3 sequence is 16 residues long. The V gene's germline CDR1 is SQVTM and CDR2 ANQGSEA. CDR3 protein: CSVEGPGAGLNTEAFF. For the CDR3, the DNA is TGCAGCGTTGAAGGGCCGGGGGCAGGGTTAAACACTGAAGCTTTCTTT.

The V call is TRBV12-3 or TRBV12-4, the J call TRBJ1-1; 7 nucleotides line up with TRBD1. The length of the CDR3 is 13 residues. Germline trimming cut 4 bases from V and 3 bases from J; bases unmatched to any gene: 2. CDR3 in amino acids: CASSYRGYTEAFF. In DNA form, the CDR3 reads TGTGCCAGCAGTTACAGGGGATACACTGAAGCTTTCTTT.

V gene TRBV7-3 combines with J gene TRBJ1-6, with unresolved D. Trimming left V 1 base short and J 9 bases short, with 10 bases between. Germline-derived CDR1 and CDR2 are SGHTA and FQGTGA. This CDR3 contains 14 residues. The CDR3 spells CASSLNARGSPLHF. Written as DNA, the CDR3 is TGTGCCAGCAGCTTAAATGCCCGGGGTTCACCCCTCCACTTT.